This T cell receptor beta chain was captured by sequencing in a study of blood T cells in healthy people across ages. This clonotype was detected only once. Germline V CDR1 and CDR2: KGHSY, FQNENV. The CDR3 is made up of 16 amino acids. With 1 base clipped from V and 11 bases from J, the junction kept 13 bases outside the gene matches. A sample-barcoded 5' primer and a J-beta primer mix were used in a second PCR of roughly 6 to 12 cycles. From the 5' RACE reads, TCRdb called clonotypes with MiXCR, one entry per CDR3 protein. Among 1.5 million to 2 million distinct CDR3 sequences listed, around 50% were seen once.

The sequencing sample was made of blood. The receptor's source is a woman aged 40 to 50 in good health. V and J are TRBV16 and TRBJ2-5; the match to TRBD1 covers 10 bases. The CDR3: CASSQYPGQGLGEQYF. CDR3 bases: TGTGCCAGCAGCCAATATCCGGGACAGGGGCTTGGGGAGCAGTACTTC.